The T cell receptor (beta chain) described here comes from a study of blood T cells in healthy people across ages. Study background: Per every two T cells, about one barcoded beta molecule was captured by template switching.

Study outcomes and limitations: Naive CD4+ cells and diversity were both higher in long-lived donors than in aged donors.

About this clonotype: Antigen specificity is unknown.

The second PCR ran about 6 to 12 cycles with a sample-barcoded 5' primer and J-beta primers. Through a template-switch adaptor with 12 random nucleotides, each cDNA molecule received a tag. TCRdb processed the 5' RACE reads anew with MiXCR; each CDR3 protein has one entry. Of fewer than 2 million distinct CDR3 sequences in the sample, about two fifths were seen once. The CDR3 runs 14 residues. V lost 6 bases and J lost 2, with 13 bases in between. The germline CDR1 and CDR2 sequences are SGHAT and FQNNGV. Per sample, no less than 5.5 micrograms of total RNA were extracted. Source material: blood. V usage is TRBV11-2 and J usage is TRBJ2-5; D is undetermined. The sequence was collected from a human donor in good health. In nucleotides, the CDR3 is TGTGCCAGCAGGCCCGGCAACTCGCAAGAGACCCAGTACTTC. As protein: CASRPGNSQETQYF.